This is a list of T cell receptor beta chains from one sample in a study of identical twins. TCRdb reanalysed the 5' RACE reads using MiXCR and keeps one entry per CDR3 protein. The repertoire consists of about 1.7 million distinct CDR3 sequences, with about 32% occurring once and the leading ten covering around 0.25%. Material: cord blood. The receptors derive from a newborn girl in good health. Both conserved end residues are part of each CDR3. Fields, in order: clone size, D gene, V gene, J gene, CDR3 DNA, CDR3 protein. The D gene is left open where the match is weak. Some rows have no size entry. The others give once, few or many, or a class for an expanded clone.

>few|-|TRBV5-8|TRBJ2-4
TGTGCCAGCAGCTTTGTTACCAGAGCCAAAAACATTCAGTACTTC
CASSFVTRAKNIQYF
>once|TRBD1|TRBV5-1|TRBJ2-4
TGCGCCAGCAGCTCGGGACAGGTAAAAAACATTCAGTACTTT
CASSSGQVKNIQYF
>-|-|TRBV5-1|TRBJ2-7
TGCGCCAGCAGCTCATTTCCATACAATGAGCAGTACTTC
CASSSFPYNEQYF
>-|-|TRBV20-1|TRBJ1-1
TGCAGTGCTAGGCCGGGGATGAACACTGTAGCTTTCTTT
CSARPGMNTVAFF
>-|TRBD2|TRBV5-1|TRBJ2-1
TGCGCCAGCAGCTTGGAGACTAGCGGGAGAGGGGAGCAGTTCTTC
CASSLETSGRGEQFF
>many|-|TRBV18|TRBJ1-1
TGTGCCAGCTCACCCGGGACGAACACTGAAGCTTTCTTT
CASSPGTNTEAFF
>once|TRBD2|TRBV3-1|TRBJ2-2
TGTGCCAGCAGCCAAGAGGGACTAGGAACCGGGGAGCTGTTTTTT
CASSQEGLGTGELFF
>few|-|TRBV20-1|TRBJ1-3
TGCAGTGCTAGTTTGGGAAACACCATATATTTT
CSASLGNTIYF
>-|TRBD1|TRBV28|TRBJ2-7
TGTGCCAGCAGCCCAATCCCGGGGACAGCCTACGAGCAGTACTTC
CASSPIPGTAYEQYF
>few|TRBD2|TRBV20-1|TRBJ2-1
TGCAGTGCTAGGCGGACTAGCGGGAGAATGGCCTACAATGAGCAGTTCTTC
CSARRTSGRMAYNEQFF
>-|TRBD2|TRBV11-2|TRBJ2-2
TGTGCCAGCAGCCCCACTAGCGACACCGGGGAGCTGTTTTTT
CASSPTSDTGELFF
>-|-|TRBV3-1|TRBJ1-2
TGTGCCTGCAGCCAAGACAGCGAGGGGTATGGCTACACCTTC
CACSQDSEGYGYTF
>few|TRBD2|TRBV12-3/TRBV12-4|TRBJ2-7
TGTGCCAGCAGTCCACCGGGACTAGCCTTCTCCTACGAGCAGTACTTC
CASSPPGLAFSYEQYF
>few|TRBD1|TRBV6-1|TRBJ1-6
TGTGCCAGCAGTGAAGGGGGATGGCAGGGGGGTTCACCCCTCCACTTT
CASSEGGWQGGSPLHF
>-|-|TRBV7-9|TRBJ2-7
TGTGCCAGCAGCTCGTATGTGGGGGGGGGCGAGTACGAGCAGTACTTC
CASSSYVGGGEYEQYF
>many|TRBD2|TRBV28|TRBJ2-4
TGTGCCAGCAGTCACGGACTAGCGGGAGACGGAATGGCGTCCAAAAACATTCAGTACTTC
CASSHGLAGDGMASKNIQYF
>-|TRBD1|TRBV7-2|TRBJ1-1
TGTGCCAGCAGCTTAGGAGACAGGGTTACTGAAGCTTTCTTT
CASSLGDRVTEAFF
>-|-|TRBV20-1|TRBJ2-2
TGCAGTGCTAGAGTTACCGGGACCAACACCGGGGAGCTGTTTTTT
CSARVTGTNTGELFF
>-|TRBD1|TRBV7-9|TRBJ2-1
TGTGCCAGCAGCGGGGACAGGCCCCTTTTTAGCCTAAACAATGAGCAGTTCTTC
CASSGDRPLFSLNNEQFF
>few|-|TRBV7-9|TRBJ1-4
TGTGCCAGCAGCTTAGGCCCCGGGAAGACTAATGAAAAACTGTTTTTT
CASSLGPGKTNEKLFF
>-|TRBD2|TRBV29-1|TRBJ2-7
TGCAGCGTAGGCCCCGCGGGAGGACCCTACGAGCAGTACTTC
CSVGPAGGPYEQYF
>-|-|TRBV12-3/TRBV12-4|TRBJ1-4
TGTGCCAGCAGTTTTATGGGGAAACTGTTTTTT
CASSFMGKLFF
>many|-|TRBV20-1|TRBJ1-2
TGCAGTGCTAGAGGAGAGGTTGGCTATGGCTACACCTTC
CSARGEVGYGYTF
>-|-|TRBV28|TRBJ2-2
TGTGCCAGCAGCTTGTACCAGGCCTTCAACACCGGGGAGCTGTTTTTT
CASSLYQAFNTGELFF
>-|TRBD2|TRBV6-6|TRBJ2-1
TGTGCCAGCCTTAAGACTAGCTGGGGGAATGAGCAGTTCTTC
CASLKTSWGNEQFF
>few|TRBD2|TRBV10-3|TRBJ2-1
TGTGCCATCAGTGAGTCGCCCGGGGGCGGGAGGTTTCATGAGCAGTTCTTC
CAISESPGGGRFHEQFF
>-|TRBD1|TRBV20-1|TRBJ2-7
TGCTCAACCCCATCCTTAGGGGGCTCCCCCTACGAGCAGTACTTC
CSTPSLGGSPYEQYF
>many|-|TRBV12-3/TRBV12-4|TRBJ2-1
TGTGCCAGCAGTCTATGGGCCCATGAGCAGTTCTTC
CASSLWAHEQFF
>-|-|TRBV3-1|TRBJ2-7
TGTGCCAGCAGCCAAGATCCTCGGGACAACTCCTACGAGCAGTACTTC
CASSQDPRDNSYEQYF